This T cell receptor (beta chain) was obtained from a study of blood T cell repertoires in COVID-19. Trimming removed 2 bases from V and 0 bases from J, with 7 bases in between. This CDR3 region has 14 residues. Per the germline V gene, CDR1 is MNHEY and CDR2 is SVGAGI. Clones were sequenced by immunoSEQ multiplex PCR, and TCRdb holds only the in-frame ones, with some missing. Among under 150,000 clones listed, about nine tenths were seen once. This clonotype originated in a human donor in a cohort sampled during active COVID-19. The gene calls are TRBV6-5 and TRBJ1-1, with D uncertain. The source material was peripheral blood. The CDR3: CASSYKRVNTEAFF. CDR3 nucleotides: TGTGCCAGCAGTTACAAGAGGGTGAACACTGAAGCTTTCTTT.